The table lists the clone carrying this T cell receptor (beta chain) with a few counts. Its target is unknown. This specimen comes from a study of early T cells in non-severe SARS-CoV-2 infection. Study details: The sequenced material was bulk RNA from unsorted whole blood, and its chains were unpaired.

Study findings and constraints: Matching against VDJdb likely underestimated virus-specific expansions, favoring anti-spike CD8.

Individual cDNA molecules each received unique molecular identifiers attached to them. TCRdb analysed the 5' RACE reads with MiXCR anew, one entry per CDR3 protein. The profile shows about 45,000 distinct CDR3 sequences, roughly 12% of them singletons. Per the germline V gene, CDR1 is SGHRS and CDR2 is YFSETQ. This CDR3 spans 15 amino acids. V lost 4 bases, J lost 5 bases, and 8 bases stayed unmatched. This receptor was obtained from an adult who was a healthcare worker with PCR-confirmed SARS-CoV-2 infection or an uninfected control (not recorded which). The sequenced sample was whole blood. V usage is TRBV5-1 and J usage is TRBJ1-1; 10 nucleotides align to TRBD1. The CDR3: CASSTGTGVFTEAFF. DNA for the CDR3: TGCGCCAGCAGCACCGGGACAGGGGTATTTACTGAAGCTTTCTTT.